In this sample, the clone carrying this T cell receptor beta chain turned up a few times. What it binds is not known. Produced via immunoSEQ multiplex PCR; TCRdb's table is partial and in-frame only. The data show about 2,200,000 clones, about 93% seen once. Naive CD8 cells were CD45RO-negative, positively selected for CCR7, excluding terminally differentiated effector memory CD45RA+ cells. This sample was taken from a study of shared clonotypes between healthy human individuals. About the study: For every donor, three CD4 naive, three CD4 memory, two CD8 naive and one CD8 memory plates were used.

The CDR3 length is 16 residues. Trimming removed 4 bases from V and 5 bases from J; junction bases left unmatched: 13. In germline, CDR1 is SSHAT, CDR2 FNYEAQ (reference sequence). Findings of the study overall: Only blood samples were collected, and tissue repertoires likely differ. Clonotypes not shared had lower generation probabilities than those common to all four donors.

The TCR comes from a man between 18 and 29 years old in good health. Some clones in this sample may be carry-over from other donors' samples. The sample consisted of naive CD8+ T cells from PBMCs. The chain couples TRBV7-7 to TRBJ1-2; 7 positions match TRBD1. The CDR3 nucleotides read TGTGCCAGCAGCTCCCCAGCAGGGGGTGACCCTTATGGCTACACCTTC. Its protein is CASSSPAGGDPYGYTF.